One sample yielded the 22 T cell receptor beta chains listed below, sequenced in a study of siplizumab effects on memory and regulatory T cells. Clones were sequenced by immunoSEQ multiplex PCR, and TCRdb holds only the in-frame ones, with some missing. The sample shows 100,000 to 120,000 clones, 80% to 95% of them seen only once. The sequencing sample was made of CD4+ T cells sorted from blood. The receptors were gathered from a human donor in good health.

The chain has TRBV5-6 and TRBJ1-3, with 7 bases aligning to TRBD1. Unmatched junction bases numbered 4, after V lost 1 base and J lost 0 bases. CDR3 size: 16 residues. The germline V gene has CDR1 SGHDT and CDR2 YYEEEE. In DNA, the CDR3 is TGTGCCAGCAGCTTGAGAGGGGGCAGCTCTGGAAACACCATATATTTT. Translating it yields CASSLRGGSSGNTIYF.

The CDR3 DNA reads TGTGCCAGCAGAAGCACAGGGAGGGGCAATCAGCCCCAGCATTTT. Its translation is CASRSTGRGNQPQHF. The chain joins TRBV6-1 to TRBJ1-5, with D tentatively TRBD1 (6 bases). The CDR3 contains 15 residues. V was pared by 6 bases and J by 2 bases, with 14 bases between. CDR1 and CDR2 from the germline V gene are MNHNS and SASEGT.

The gene calls are TRBV5-3 and TRBJ2-7, with 16 bases identical to TRBD2. TRBV5-3 is treated as an ORF (open reading frame) with a function not yet certain. The ends lost 4 bases at V and 0 bases at J; junction bases unmatched: 13. The CDR3 consists of 20 residues. CDR3 DNA sequence: TGTGCCAGAAGCACTCCCGGGACTAGCGGGAGGGGACCTAGCTCCTACGAGCAGTACTTC. Amino acid sequence: CARSTPGTSGRGPSSYEQYF.

CDR3 nucleotide sequence: TGTGCCAGCAGTTTTCAGCGGGGCGGGCGCGTGACCCAGTACTTC. Translating gives CASSFQRGGRVTQYF. This chain links TRBV27 with TRBJ2-5; 7 bases are shared with TRBD2. The V gene end was trimmed by 3 bases and the J gene end by 7 bases; junction bases not matched to a gene: 11. CDR1 and CDR2 (germline): MNHEY, SMNVEV (reference sequence). The CDR3 loop spans 15 amino acids.

V is TRBV6-5 and J is TRBJ1-2; 8 bases match TRBD1. There are 16 residues in the CDR3. Germline V gene data show CDR1 as MNHEY and CDR2 as SVGAGI. Unmatched junction bases numbered 9, after V lost 2 bases and J lost 4 bases. The CDR3 DNA reads as TGTGCCAGCAGTTACCGGGCTGGACAGGGTGGCTATGGCTACACCTTC. Its translation: CASSYRAGQGGYGYTF.

This chain uses TRBV5-1 with TRBJ2-1, with 8 bases that match TRBD1. V shed 2 bases, J shed 6 bases, and the junction held 7 bases outside the gene matches. Looked up from germline, CDR1 is SGHRS and CDR2 is YFSETQ. The CDR3 sequence is 15 residues long. CDR3 bases: TGCGCCAGCAGCTTTCCGGGACAGGCCTCCAATGAGCAGTTCTTC. Translation: CASSFPGQASNEQFF.

V and J are TRBV5-1 and TRBJ2-5; 8 positions match TRBD1. The CDR3 is 16 amino acids. The germline V gene has CDR1 SGHRS and CDR2 YFSETQ. J lost 0 bases, V lost 0 bases, and 4 bases had no gene match. Here the CDR3 DNA reads TGCGCCAGCAGCTTGGCCCGGACAGGGTACCAAGAGACCCAGTACTTC. This gives the protein CASSLARTGYQETQYF.

The chain carries TRBV4-1 and TRBJ2-3, with a tentative D call TRBD2 (6 bases). V was clipped by 1 base and J by 10 bases, with 18 bases between them. Germline CDR1 MGHRA, CDR2 YSYEKL. This CDR3 has 15 amino acids. This CDR3 reads CASSQGPASGDAQYF. CDR3 in DNA: TGCGCCAGCAGCCAAGGCCCAGCCTCGGGGGATGCGCAGTATTTT.

DNA for the CDR3: TGTGCCAGCTCACCACAGGGTATCCAAGAGACCCAGTACTTC. This translates into CASSPQGIQETQYF. The chain combines TRBV18 with TRBJ2-5; no reliable D call. CDR1 is KGHSH and CDR2 is LQKENI in the germline V gene. This CDR3 spans 14 amino acids. The V end lost 1 base, the J end lost 1 base, and 7 bases lay between the germline ends.

The rearrangement joins TRBV4-2 to TRBJ1-1, with TRBD1 matching 7 bases. The J segment lost 10 bases and the V segment lost 4 bases, leaving 6 bases of the junction unmatched. Germline V gene sequence: CDR1 LGHNA, CDR2 YNFKEQ. CDR3 length: 12 amino acids. CDR3: CASSPDRAGAFF. Written as DNA, the CDR3 is TGTGCCAGCAGCCCCGACAGGGCCGGAGCTTTCTTT.

The rearrangement links TRBV6-1 to TRBJ2-3, with a tentative D call TRBD1 (6 bases). V shed 5 bases and J shed 8 bases, with 14 bases lying between them. The CDR3 length is 13 residues. Per germline, CDR1 MNHNS and CDR2 SASEGT. The CDR3 DNA sequence: TGTGCCAGCAGTAAACAGGGTTTCGGTACGCAGTATTTT. Translation: CASSKQGFGTQYF.

This clone was seen a single time. The chain uses TRBV2 and TRBJ2-1; D might be TRBD2 (6 bases). CDR3 size: 13 residues. CDR1 and CDR2 (germline): SNHLY, FYNNEI. The CDR3 sequence: CAGKKRTNNEQFF. The CDR3 region has the DNA TGTGCGGGGAAAAAGCGGACTAACAATGAGCAGTTCTTC.

This clone showed up just once. This chain links TRBV5-4 with TRBJ1-2; tentative D call: TRBD1 (5 bases). Germline assignment: CDR1 SGHNT and CDR2 YYREEE (reference sequence). Trimming cost V 4 bases and J 4 bases, with 17 bases left between them. This CDR3 is built from 15 residues. The CDR3 nucleotides are TGTGCCAGCAGCGGAGACCGGGACCGAGTCTATGGCTACACCTTC. It is translated as CASSGDRDRVYGYTF.

The V call is TRBV29-1, the J call TRBJ2-3; D remains ambiguous. Deletions cut 1 base from V and 0 bases from J, with 5 bases between. Germline values: CDR1 SQVTM, CDR2 ANQGSEA. The CDR3 contains 13 residues. CDR3 residues: CSVEVDSTDTQYF. The CDR3, as DNA: TGCAGCGTTGAAGTGGACAGCACAGATACGCAGTATTTT.

The chain recombines TRBV5-1 with TRBJ1-1; D perhaps matches TRBD1 (5 bases). This CDR3 region has 13 residues. The germline gives CDR1 SGHRS, CDR2 YFSETQ. Trimming took off 6 bases at V and 5 bases at J, with 14 bases between the two ends. Here the CDR3 DNA reads TGCGCCAGCATCAACATCGGGGGGACTGAAGCTTTCTTT. It specifies CASINIGGTEAFF. Filled out from reference TRBV5-1 and TRBJ1-1, the complete variable domain reads KAGVTQTPRYLIKTRGQQVTLSCSPISGHRSVSWYQQTPGQGLQFLFEYFSETQRNKGNFPGRFSGRQFSNSRSEMNVSTLELGDSALYLCASINIGGTEAFFGQGTRLTVV.

The rearrangement joins TRBV5-1 to TRBJ2-1, with a weak D call TRBD2 (5 bases). Between the trimmed V and J ends, which lost 7 bases and 0 bases, there was a span of 11 bases. Germline loops: CDR1 SGHRS, CDR2 YFSETQ. CDR3 length: 14 amino acids. CDR3: CASAFRDSYNEQFF. The DNA of the CDR3 is TGCGCCAGCGCCTTCCGGGACTCCTACAATGAGCAGTTCTTC.

This chain links TRBV19 with TRBJ1-5; the match to TRBD1 covers 9 bases. V lost 5 bases and J lost 7; bases outside the gene matches: 15. Germline CDR1 is LNHDA and CDR2 is SQIVND (reference sequence). CDR3 length equals 17 residues. The CDR3 sequence: CASSPGTGSGVWQPQHF. In DNA form, the CDR3 reads TGTGCCAGTAGTCCAGGGACAGGGAGTGGGGTTTGGCAGCCCCAGCATTTT.

The chain combines TRBV5-1 with TRBJ2-2, with D tentatively TRBD1 or TRBD2 (5 bases each). The germline V gene has CDR1 SGHRS and CDR2 YFSETQ. CDR3 length: 16 residues. V was trimmed by 4 bases and J by 4 bases, leaving 17 bases between them. The CDR3 DNA sequence: TGCGCCAGCAGCCTGGGTAGGGGCCGGGGCACCGGGGAGCTGTTTTTT. Translating gives CASSLGRGRGTGELFF. The full variable domain, its missing parts supplied by reference TRBV5-1 and TRBJ2-2, is KAGVTQTPRYLIKTRGQQVTLSCSPISGHRSVSWYQQTPGQGLQFLFEYFSETQRNKGNFPGRFSGRQFSNSRSEMNVSTLELGDSALYLCASSLGRGRGTGELFFGEGSRLTVL.

This clone was counted between two and nine times. The rearrangement joins TRBV29-1 to TRBJ1-1; D is undetermined. Trimming pared 6 bases from V and 0 bases from J, leaving 14 bases between. Germline CDR1 is SQVTM and CDR2 is ANQGSEA. CDR3 length: 14 residues. For the CDR3, the DNA is TGCAGCGTAACATCCGCTGAGGTGAACACTGAAGCTTTCTTT. Residues: CSVTSAEVNTEAFF.

The rearrangement joins TRBV28 to TRBJ2-1, with unresolved D. The CDR3 length is 13 residues. The germline gives CDR1 MDHEN, CDR2 SYDVKM. The ends were cut back, 5 bases at V and 9 bases at J, with 14 bases in the middle. CDR3 DNA: TGTGCCAGCAGTGGTACGGCGGTCGGTGAGCAGTTCTTC. Amino acids: CASSGTAVGEQFF. Using reference TRBV28 and TRBJ2-1 for the parts outside the CDR3, the full variable domain is DVKVTQSSRYLVKRTGEKVFLECVQDMDHENMFWYRQDPGLGLRLIYFSYDVKMKEKGDIPEGYSVSREKKERFSLILESASTNQTSMYLCASSGTAVGEQFFGPGTRLTVL.

This chain connects TRBV21-1 to TRBJ1-2; TRBD1, the table's D call, was not compared with the DNA. TRBV21-1 is an annotated pseudogene. The CDR3 has 15 amino acids. The CDR3 here is CASLPTEKALYGYTF. In DNA, the CDR3 is TGTGCCAGCCTCCCAACAGAGAAGGCCCTATATGGCTACACCTTC.

The J gene is TRBJ2-3, the V gene TRBV14; D gene unclear. Trimming removed 1 base from V and 2 bases from J, with 10 bases in between. CDR1 is SGHDN, CDR2 FVKESK, per germline. This CDR3 comprises 15 residues. CDR3 residues: CASSQGPRLTDTQYF. DNA for the CDR3: TGTGCCAGCAGCCAAGGGCCAAGACTCACAGATACGCAGTATTTT.